Listed below are T cell receptor beta chains from one sample, sequenced in a study of T-cell reconstitution after alpha-beta-depleted transplantation in children. Each CDR3 protein gets one entry after TCRdb re-called the PCR reads with MiXCR. The data show around 300,000 distinct CDR3 sequences, around a tenth seen once. The sample was peripheral blood, taken 180 days after TCRalphabeta/CD19-depleted stem cell transplant. The receptors shown here come from a male patient aged 2-15 years who had a stem cell transplant for chronic granulomatous disease, so the T cells may come from the graft donor. Both conserved end residues are trimmed from each CDR3. D genes are given only for firm matches.

CDR3 protein | D gene | V gene
ASSFNEEQY | - | TRBV5-1
SAREAPGLAGGREQY | TRBD2 | TRBV20-1
SAILVQRGTDTQY | - | TRBV20-1
ASSLEERGIPWQY | TRBD2 | TRBV7-2
SVQGMPYEQY | - | TRBV29-1
ASSHTSGGYTDTQY | TRBD2 | TRBV4-3
ASSLAAGYRGDSYNEQF | - | TRBV7-8
ASSLVQGTAVETQY | TRBD1 | TRBV7-8
ASSPDPGLAGFDEQF | TRBD2 | TRBV7-3
PRDIQY | - | TRBV5-5
SAVSPWGDEQF | - | TRBV20-1
ASSGDRGTSSPLH | TRBD1 | TRBV5-5
ARSLFVLEETQY | - | TRBV5-3
SVDVNSYEQY | - | TRBV29-1
ASSVEVGAGYEQY | - | TRBV9
ASGQDRFNSPLH | TRBD1 | TRBV12-5
SARGVGGRELHTGELF | - | TRBV20-1